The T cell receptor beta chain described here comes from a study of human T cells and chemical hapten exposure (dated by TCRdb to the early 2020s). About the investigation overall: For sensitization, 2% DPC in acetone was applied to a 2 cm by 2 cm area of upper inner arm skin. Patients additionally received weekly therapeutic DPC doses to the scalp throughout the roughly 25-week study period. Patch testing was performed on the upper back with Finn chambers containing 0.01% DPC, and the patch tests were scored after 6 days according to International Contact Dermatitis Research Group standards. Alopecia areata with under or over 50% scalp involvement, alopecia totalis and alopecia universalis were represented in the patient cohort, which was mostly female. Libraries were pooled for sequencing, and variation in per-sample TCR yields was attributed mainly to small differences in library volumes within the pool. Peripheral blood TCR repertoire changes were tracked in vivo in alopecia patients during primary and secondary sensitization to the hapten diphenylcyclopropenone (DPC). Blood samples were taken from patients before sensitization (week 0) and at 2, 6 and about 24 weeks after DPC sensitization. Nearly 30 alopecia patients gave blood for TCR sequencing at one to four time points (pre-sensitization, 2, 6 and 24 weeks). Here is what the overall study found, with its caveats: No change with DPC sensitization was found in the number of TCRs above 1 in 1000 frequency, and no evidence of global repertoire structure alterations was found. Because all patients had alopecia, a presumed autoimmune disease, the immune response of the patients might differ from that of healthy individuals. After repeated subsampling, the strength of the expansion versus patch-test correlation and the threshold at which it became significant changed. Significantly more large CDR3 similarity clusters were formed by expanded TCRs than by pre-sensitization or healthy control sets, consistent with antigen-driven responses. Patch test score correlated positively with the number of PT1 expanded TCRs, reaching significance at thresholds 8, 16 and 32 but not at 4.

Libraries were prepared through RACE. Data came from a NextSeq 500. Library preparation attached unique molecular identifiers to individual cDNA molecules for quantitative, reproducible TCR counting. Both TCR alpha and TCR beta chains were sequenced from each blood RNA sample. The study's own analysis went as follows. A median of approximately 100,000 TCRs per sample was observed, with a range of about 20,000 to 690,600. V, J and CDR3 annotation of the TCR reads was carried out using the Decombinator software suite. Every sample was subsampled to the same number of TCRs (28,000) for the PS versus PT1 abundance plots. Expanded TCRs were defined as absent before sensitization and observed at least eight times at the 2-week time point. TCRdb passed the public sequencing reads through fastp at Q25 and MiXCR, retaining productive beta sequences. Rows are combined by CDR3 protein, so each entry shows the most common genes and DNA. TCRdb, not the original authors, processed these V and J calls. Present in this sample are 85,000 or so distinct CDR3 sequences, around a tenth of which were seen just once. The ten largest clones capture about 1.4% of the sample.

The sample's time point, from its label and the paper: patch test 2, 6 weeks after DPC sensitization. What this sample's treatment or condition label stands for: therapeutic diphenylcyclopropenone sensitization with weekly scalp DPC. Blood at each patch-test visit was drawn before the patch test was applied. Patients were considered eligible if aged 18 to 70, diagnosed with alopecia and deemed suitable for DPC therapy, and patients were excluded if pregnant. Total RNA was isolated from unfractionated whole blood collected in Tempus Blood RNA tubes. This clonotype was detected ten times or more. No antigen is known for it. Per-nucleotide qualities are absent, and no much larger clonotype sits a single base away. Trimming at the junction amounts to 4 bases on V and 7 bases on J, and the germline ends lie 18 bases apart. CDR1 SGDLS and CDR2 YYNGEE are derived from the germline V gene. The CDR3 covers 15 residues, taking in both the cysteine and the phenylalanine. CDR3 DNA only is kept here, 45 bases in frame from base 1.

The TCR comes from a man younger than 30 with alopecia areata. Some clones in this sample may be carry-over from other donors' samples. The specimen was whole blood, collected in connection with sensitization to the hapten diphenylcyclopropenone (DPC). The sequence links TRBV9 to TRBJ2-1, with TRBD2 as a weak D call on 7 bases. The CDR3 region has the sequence CASSPFGGARNEQFF. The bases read TGTGCCAGCAGCCCTTTTGGGGGGGCCCGGAATGAGCAGTTCTTC.